This entry is about one T cell receptor (beta chain). The conserved phenylalanine or tryptophan normally closing the CDR3 is absent here, so this likely arose from a read error. The limits of the CDR3 on the DNA are not certain, so only TCRdb's listed CDR3 is given. The CDR3 length is 13 residues, termini included. This sample is drawn from a study of STAT5B mutations in CD4+ large granular lymphocyte leukemia. Assay: immunoSEQ multiplex PCR; the TCRdb copy retains only in-frame clones and omits some. The profile shows 40,000 to 55,000 clones, around 86% of them singletons. This TCR derives from a human donor in good health. V gene TRBV21-1 combines with J gene TRBJ1-2. TRBV21-1 represents a pseudogene. Input material: CD4+ T cells from blood buffy coats. CDR3 sequence reads: CASSKALYKQEAP.